This TCR beta chain comes out of a study of human T cells and chemical hapten exposure. Background on the study: Doses of diphenylcyclopropenone went to the patients' scalps weekly throughout the approximately 24-week study. Findings of the study overall: Patch test score was positively correlated with the counts of PT1 expanded TCRs. TCRs at a frequency above 1 in 1000 stayed unchanged with DPC sensitization.

TCRdb reprocessed the RACE reads via MiXCR and lists one record per CDR3 protein. The data hold 70,000 or so distinct CDR3 sequences, with roughly 11% observed a single time. This CDR3 is 12 amino acids long. V dropped 3 bases and J dropped 9 bases, with 6 bases sitting between them. Germline V gene lookup returns CDR1 MDHEN and CDR2 SYDVKM. As to time point: patch test 3, about 24 weeks after DPC sensitization. The sample's treatment: therapeutic diphenylcyclopropenone sensitization with weekly scalp DPC. Alopecia patients, 18 to 70 years old and DPC-suitable, served as donors. In its sample, this clonotype was seen a few times. Its target is unknown.

This specimen was whole blood, taken in connection with sensitization to the hapten diphenylcyclopropenone (DPC). The clonotype originates from a woman aged 45 to 65 with alopecia areata. Some clones in this sample may be carry-over from other donors' samples. The rearrangement links TRBV28 to TRBJ1-6; D is undetermined. CDR3 in amino acids: CASSFWGSPLHF. CDR3 coding DNA: TGTGCCAGCAGTTTTTGGGGTTCACCCCTCCACTTT.